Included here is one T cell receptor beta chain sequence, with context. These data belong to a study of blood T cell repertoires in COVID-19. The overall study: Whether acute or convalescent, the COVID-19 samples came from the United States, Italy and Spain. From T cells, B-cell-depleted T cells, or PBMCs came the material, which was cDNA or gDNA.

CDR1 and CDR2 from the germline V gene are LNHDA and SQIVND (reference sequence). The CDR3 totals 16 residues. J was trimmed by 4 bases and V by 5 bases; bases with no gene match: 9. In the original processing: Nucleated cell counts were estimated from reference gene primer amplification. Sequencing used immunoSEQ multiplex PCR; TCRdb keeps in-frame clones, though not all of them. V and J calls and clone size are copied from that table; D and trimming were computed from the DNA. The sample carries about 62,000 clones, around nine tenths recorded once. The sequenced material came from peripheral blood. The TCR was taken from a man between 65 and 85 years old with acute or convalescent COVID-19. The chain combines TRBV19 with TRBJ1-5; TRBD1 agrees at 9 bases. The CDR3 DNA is TGTGCCAGTAGTGATGACAGGGGGTCTAAAAATCAGCCCCAGCATTTT. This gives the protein CASSDDRGSKNQPQHF.